Detailed here is one T cell receptor (beta chain). Its antigen is as yet unknown. This specimen belongs to a study of beta chain features in type 1 diabetes. On the study more broadly: Comparable age, gender and cell yields were observed in patients relative to healthy donors.

Averaging roughly 120 mL, one heparinised blood draw came from each individual donor. The study's findings and limits: A possible short-template PCR bias applies equally to patients and controls. Shortening that was moderate but significant affected the TCRB CDR3s of Type 1 diabetes patients in all four CD4+ subsets.

Expressed TCRB transcripts were sequenced because the isolated RNA had all been reverse transcribed beforehand. This table comes from immunoSEQ multiplex PCR, and its TCRdb copy is limited to in-frame clones, with some not included. The sample lists 150,000 to 200,000 clones; 63% were seen once. Trimming removed 1 base at V and 10 bases at J, with 15 bases between. The germline V gene encodes CDR1 SGHDT and CDR2 YYEEEE. This CDR3 is 14 amino acids long. This TCR was sampled from a man younger than 45 with type 1 diabetes. The rearrangement joins TRBV5-6 to TRBJ2-1, with D unclear. The material sequenced was naive CD4+ T cells from blood. Here the CDR3 DNA reads TGTGCCAGCAGCTTGTGGTTACGGATAAACGAGCAGTTCTTC. This encodes CASSLWLRINEQFF.